These 7 T cell receptor beta chains were sequenced from one sample in a study of CD8 T cells in Susac syndrome. RNA in amounts of roughly 0.45 to 1 ug was reverse transcribed with random hexamers. TCRdb re-called the immunoSEQ multiplex PCR reads with MiXCR, one entry per CDR3 protein. The table records more than 55,000 distinct CDR3 sequences, roughly 95% of them present only once. Sample: CD4+ T cells from PBMCs. The receptors originated from a human donor with multiple sclerosis.

This chain uses TRBV5-4 with TRBJ2-2, with 7 bases that match TRBD1. The CDR3 totals 15 residues. V was pared by 2 bases and J by 3 bases, with 4 bases of the junction left unmatched. From germline, CDR1 is SGHNT and CDR2 YYREEE (reference sequence). This CDR3 reads CASSFPQGDTGELFF. The CDR3 coding sequence is TGTGCCAGCAGCTTCCCGCAGGGGGACACCGGGGAGCTGTTTTTT. The entire variable domain, with the rest obtained from reference TRBV5-4 and TRBJ2-2, is as follows: ETGVTQSPTHLIKTRGQQVTLRCSSQSGHNTVSWYQQALGQGPQFIFQYYREEENGRGNFPPRFSGLQFPNYSSELNVNALELDDSALYLCASSFPQGDTGELFFGEGSRLTVL.

The rearrangement links TRBV29-1 to TRBJ2-7; 9 bases line up with TRBD1. There are 15 residues in the CDR3. Trimming cost V 5 bases and J 3 bases; bases outside gene matches: 11. From germline, CDR1 is SQVTM and CDR2 ANQGSEA. The CDR3 DNA sequence: TGCAGCGTTCGGGGGTACCGGGACAGGGTCTACGAGCAGTACTTC. This encodes CSVRGYRDRVYEQYF.

The chain combines TRBV29-1 with TRBJ2-1; 7 nucleotides align to TRBD1. In germline, CDR1 is SQVTM, CDR2 ANQGSEA. With V trimmed by 1 base and J by 0 bases, 6 bases remained unmatched. The CDR3 length is 16 residues. The CDR3 DNA reads TGCAGCGTTGAAGTAGGGACAGCTAGCTCCTACAATGAGCAGTTCTTC. Translating gives CSVEVGTASSYNEQFF.

The V call is TRBV5-1, the J call TRBJ2-1; no reliable D call. CDR1 is SGHRS and CDR2 is YFSETQ in the germline V gene. Trimming removed 4 bases at V and 7 bases at J, with 21 bases between. The CDR3 covers 16 residues. In nucleotides, the CDR3 is TGCGCCAGCAGCCCAACACCCGGTCCCCCCTCTAATGAGCAGTTCTTC. Its protein product is CASSPTPGPPSNEQFF.

The V and J genes are TRBV7-2 and TRBJ2-1, with 10 nucleotides matching TRBD1. The germline gives CDR1 SGHTA, CDR2 FQGNSA. V shed 6 bases and J 3 bases; nucleotides not matched to a gene: 8. The CDR3 is 16 residues long. This CDR3 is CASRISGTGVYNEQFF. CDR3 DNA: TGTGCCAGCAGAATATCCGGGACAGGGGTCTACAATGAGCAGTTCTTC.

The chain has TRBV11-2 and TRBJ2-3; 8 bases are a match to TRBD1. The germline V gene has CDR1 SGHAT and CDR2 FQNNGV. The CDR3 sequence is 15 residues long. The junction had 6 bases not matched to a gene; V was cut back by 5 bases and J by 2 bases. This CDR3 is CASSLGTGPTDTQYF. In DNA form, the CDR3 reads TGTGCCAGCAGCCTAGGGACAGGCCCCACAGATACGCAGTATTTT.

The chain uses TRBV3-1 and TRBJ2-5, with unresolved D. Per the germline V gene, CDR1 is LGHDT and CDR2 is YNNKEL (reference sequence). This CDR3 contains 13 residues. V lost 6 bases and J 5 bases, leaving 13 bases between the germline ends. The CDR3 region is CASSRLSSETQYF. The CDR3 DNA reads as TGTGCCAGCAGTAGACTTAGCTCGGAGACCCAGTACTTC.